A single sample gave rise to the 16 T cell receptor beta chains below, sequenced in a study of T cell repertoires in cytomegalovirus infection. TCRdb reanalysed the reads using MiXCR and keeps one entry per CDR3 protein. The sample shows 510,000 or so distinct CDR3 sequences, about 25% of them seen only once. The sequenced sample consisted of PBMCs. All receptors derive from a human donor in good health (CMV status not recorded). Some clones in this sample may be carry-over from other donors' samples.

This clonotype occurred a few times. The V gene is TRBV7-6, the J gene TRBJ2-2; 9 positions agree with TRBD2. CDR3 length: 15 residues. Germline values: CDR1 SGHVS, CDR2 FNYEAQ. Unmatched junction bases numbered 4, after V lost 2 bases and J lost 6 bases. CDR3 residues: CASSLSGGSPGELFF. The CDR3 nucleotides are TGTGCCAGCAGCTTAAGCGGGGGGAGCCCCGGGGAGCTGTTTTTT.

This clonotype turned up a few times. The genes are TRBV19 and TRBJ2-2; D is undetermined. The CDR3 covers 14 residues. The V gene's germline CDR1 is LNHDA and CDR2 SQIVND (reference sequence). Trimming stripped 6 bases from V and 1 base from J, with 9 bases between. The chain's CDR3 is CASRRAVNTGELFF. The CDR3 DNA sequence: TGTGCCAGTAGAAGGGCGGTGAACACCGGGGAGCTGTTTTTT.

This clonotype was detected a few times. The V call is TRBV12-5, the J call TRBJ2-7; weak D call: TRBD2 (5 bases). Trimming took off 1 base at V and 6 bases at J, with 7 bases between the two ends. CDR3 length equals 12 residues. The V gene's germline CDR1 is LGHNT and CDR2 FRNRAP. CDR3 DNA: TGTGCTAGTGGTTTGGCAGGAGGCGAGCAGTACGTC. It translates to CASGLAGGEQYV.

The chain couples TRBV5-1 to TRBJ2-4, with D uncertain. This CDR3 is built from 16 residues. V was shortened by 1 base and J by 0 bases, with 11 bases between the two germline ends. The germline gives CDR1 SGHRS, CDR2 YFSETQ. DNA for the CDR3: TGCGCCAGCAGCTTGACTCCGACCCAAGCCAAAAACATTCAGTACTTC. Protein product: CASSLTPTQAKNIQYF. Using reference TRBV5-1 and TRBJ2-4 for the parts outside the CDR3, the full variable domain is KAGVTQTPRYLIKTRGQQVTLSCSPISGHRSVSWYQQTPGQGLQFLFEYFSETQRNKGNFPGRFSGRQFSNSRSEMNVSTLELGDSALYLCASSLTPTQAKNIQYFGAGTRLSVL.

This clonotype came up a few times. The chain employs TRBV28 and TRBJ1-4, with 8 nucleotides matching TRBD1. Germline CDR1 reads MDHEN; CDR2 reads SYDVKM. The CDR3 extends over 14 amino acids. The V segment lost 2 bases and the J segment 11 bases; nucleotides outside the gene matches: 7. The CDR3 loop is CASSLRQGRGKLFF. The DNA of the CDR3 is TGTGCCAGCAGTTTAAGACAGGGGCGAGGGAAACTGTTTTTT.

This clonotype has only one observation. The chain employs TRBV19 and TRBJ2-3, with D perhaps given as TRBD1 or TRBD2 (5 bases each). Trimming took off 7 bases at V and 6 bases at J, with 14 bases between the two ends. The CDR3 runs to 13 residues. CDR1 and CDR2 (germline): LNHDA, SQIVND (reference sequence). CDR3 amino acids: CASTVRWGDTQYF. Written as DNA, the CDR3 is TGTGCCAGTACAGTACGGTGGGGGGATACGCAGTATTTT.

This clonotype was picked up a small number of times. This chain connects TRBV7-9 to TRBJ1-2; D is perhaps TRBD1 (5 bases). V shed 1 base and J shed 4 bases, with 16 bases lying between them. CDR3 length: 16 amino acids. The germline CDR1 and CDR2 sequences are SEHNR and FQNEAQ (reference sequence). CDR3 region: CASSLEVQELVYGYTF. DNA for the CDR3: TGTGCCAGCAGCTTAGAAGTACAGGAGCTGGTCTATGGCTACACCTTC.

The chain joins TRBV6-5 to TRBJ2-7; tentatively, D is TRBD1 or TRBD2 (5 bases each). CDR3 length equals 13 residues. Germline CDR1 reads MNHEY; CDR2 reads SVGAGI. V lost 7 bases and J lost 7, with 17 bases in between. The CDR3 loop is CASTRGTEWEQYF. The CDR3, as DNA: TGTGCCAGCACCAGAGGGACGGAATGGGAGCAGTACTTC.

This chain joins TRBV19 and TRBJ2-2; maybe TRBD2 (6 bases). Germline V gives CDR1 LNHDA, CDR2 SQIVND (reference sequence). Between the trimmed V and J ends, which lost 3 bases and 4 bases, there was a span of 12 bases. CDR3 length: 15 amino acids. The CDR3 nucleotides are TGTGCCAGTAGTATTGTAGCGGCCCTCACCGGGGAGCTGTTTTTT. As protein: CASSIVAALTGELFF.

This clonotype came up a few times. V usage is TRBV7-8 and J usage is TRBJ2-1, with 12 nucleotides matching TRBD1. The CDR3 runs 16 residues. After removal of 5 bases from V and 7 bases from J, the junction contained 9 bases not matched to a gene. Germline V CDR1 and CDR2: SGHVS, FQNEAQ. DNA for the CDR3: TGTGCCAGCAGCACGGGACAGGGGGCCCGTGGGAATGAGCAGTTCTTC. This encodes CASSTGQGARGNEQFF.

V gene TRBV6-5 combines with J gene TRBJ2-5; D gene uncertain. Germline V lookup: CDR1 MNHEY, CDR2 SVGAGI. Trimming left V 0 bases short and J 7 bases short, with 9 bases between. This CDR3 spans 13 amino acids. The CDR3 nucleotides are TGTGCCAGCAGTTACTCCACCTTGGGGACCCAGTACTTC. It specifies CASSYSTLGTQYF.

This clonotype has a handful of counts. The chain is built from TRBV5-4 and TRBJ2-1; no reliable D call. CDR3 length: 14 residues. V lost 3 bases, J lost 5 bases, and 12 bases lay in between. Germline CDR1 reads SGHNT; CDR2 reads YYREEE (reference sequence). As DNA, the CDR3 is TGTGCCAGCAGCTGGACCTCCACCAACAATGAGCAGTTCTTC. As protein: CASSWTSTNNEQFF.

This clonotype was counted between two and nine times. The CDR3 DNA reads TGTGCCAGCAGCTTCGGACAGGAAGCTTTCTTT. Amino acids: CASSFGQEAFF. This sequence joins TRBV7-9 and TRBJ1-1; D perhaps matches TRBD1 (6 bases). Germline loops: CDR1 SEHNR, CDR2 FQNEAQ (reference sequence). The CDR3 length is 11 residues. V gave up 3 bases and J gave up 8 bases, with 7 bases separating them.

The chain carries TRBV24-1 and TRBJ2-1, with D hard to call. The CDR3 has 12 amino acids. Germline CDR1 reads KGHDR; CDR2 reads SFDVKD. Between the trimmed V and J ends, which lost 5 bases and 8 bases, there was a span of 9 bases. The CDR3 loop reads CATSADGDEQFF. The CDR3 region has the DNA TGTGCCACCAGTGCCGATGGGGATGAGCAGTTCTTC.

This clonotype was picked up a small number of times. J is TRBJ2-5 and V is TRBV28; 10 bases are a match to TRBD1. The CDR3 runs 16 residues. The germline V gene has CDR1 MDHEN and CDR2 SYDVKM. V was pared by 6 bases and J by 4 bases, with 11 bases of the junction left unmatched. CDR3 DNA: TGTGCCAGCAGGTACCGGGACAGGGGATCTTTAGAGACCCAGTACTTC. Translating gives CASRYRDRGSLETQYF. The variable domain in full, with the rest retrieved from reference TRBV28 and TRBJ2-5, is DVKVTQSSRYLVKRTGEKVFLECVQDMDHENMFWYRQDPGLGLRLIYFSYDVKMKEKGDIPEGYSVSREKKERFSLILESASTNQTSMYLCASRYRDRGSLETQYFGPGTRLLVL.

V and J are TRBV30 and TRBJ1-2; D gene ambiguous. CDR1 and CDR2 from the germline V gene are GTSNPN and SVGIG (reference sequence). V was pared by 0 bases and J by 0 bases, with 20 bases between. This CDR3 has 18 amino acids. CDR3 protein: CAWSVFQRDPLANYGYTF. CDR3 nucleotides: TGTGCCTGGAGTGTATTTCAGAGAGACCCGTTAGCTAACTATGGCTACACCTTC.